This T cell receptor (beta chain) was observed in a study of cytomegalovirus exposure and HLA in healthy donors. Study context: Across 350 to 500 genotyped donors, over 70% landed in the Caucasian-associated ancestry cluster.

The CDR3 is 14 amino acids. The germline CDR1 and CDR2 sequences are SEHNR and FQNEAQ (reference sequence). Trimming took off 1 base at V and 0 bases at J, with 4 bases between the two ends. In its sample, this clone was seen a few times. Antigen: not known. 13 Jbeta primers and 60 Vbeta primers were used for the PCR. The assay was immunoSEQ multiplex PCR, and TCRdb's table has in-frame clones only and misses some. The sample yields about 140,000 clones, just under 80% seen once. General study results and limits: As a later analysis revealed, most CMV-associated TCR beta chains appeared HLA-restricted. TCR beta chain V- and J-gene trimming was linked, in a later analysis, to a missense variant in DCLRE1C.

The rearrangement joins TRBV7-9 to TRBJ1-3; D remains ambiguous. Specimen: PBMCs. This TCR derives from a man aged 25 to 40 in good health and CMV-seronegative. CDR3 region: CASSLDFSGNTIYF. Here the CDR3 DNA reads TGTGCCAGCAGCTTAGACTTCTCTGGAAACACCATATATTTT.